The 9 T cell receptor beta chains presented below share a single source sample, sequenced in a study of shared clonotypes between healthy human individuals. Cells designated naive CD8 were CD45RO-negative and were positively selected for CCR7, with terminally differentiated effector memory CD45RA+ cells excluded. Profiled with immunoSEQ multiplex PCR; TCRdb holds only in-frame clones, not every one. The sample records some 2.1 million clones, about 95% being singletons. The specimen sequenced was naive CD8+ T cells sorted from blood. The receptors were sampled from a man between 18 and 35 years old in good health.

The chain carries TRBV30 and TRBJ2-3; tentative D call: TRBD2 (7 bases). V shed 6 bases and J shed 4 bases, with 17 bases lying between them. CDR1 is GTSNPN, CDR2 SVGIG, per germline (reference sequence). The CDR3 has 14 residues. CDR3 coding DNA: TGTGCCTGCGCGGAGGGGGGGCTTGCAGATACGCAGTATTTT. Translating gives CACAEGGLADTQYF.

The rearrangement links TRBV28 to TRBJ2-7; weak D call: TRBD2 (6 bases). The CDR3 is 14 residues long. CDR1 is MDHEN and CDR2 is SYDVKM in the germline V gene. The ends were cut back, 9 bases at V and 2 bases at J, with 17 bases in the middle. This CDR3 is CASQYFGGTYEQYF. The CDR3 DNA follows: TGTGCCAGTCAATACTTTGGCGGGACCTACGAGCAGTACTTC. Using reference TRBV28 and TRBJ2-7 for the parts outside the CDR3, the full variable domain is DVKVTQSSRYLVKRTGEKVFLECVQDMDHENMFWYRQDPGLGLRLIYFSYDVKMKEKGDIPEGYSVSREKKERFSLILESASTNQTSMYLCASQYFGGTYEQYFGPGTRLTVT.

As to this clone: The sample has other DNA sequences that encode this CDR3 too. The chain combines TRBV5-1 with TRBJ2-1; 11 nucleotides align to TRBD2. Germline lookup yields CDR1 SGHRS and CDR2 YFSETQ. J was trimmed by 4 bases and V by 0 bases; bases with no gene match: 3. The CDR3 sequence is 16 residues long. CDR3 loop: CASSLGLAGRYNEQFF. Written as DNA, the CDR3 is TGCGCCAGCAGCTTGGGACTAGCGGGGAGATACAATGAGCAGTTCTTC.

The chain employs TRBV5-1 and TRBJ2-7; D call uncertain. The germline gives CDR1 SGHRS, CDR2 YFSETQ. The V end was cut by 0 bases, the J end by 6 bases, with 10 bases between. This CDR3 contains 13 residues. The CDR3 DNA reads TGCGCCAGCAGCTTGGACCTGTTGAGCGAGCAGTACTTC. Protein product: CASSLDLLSEQYF.

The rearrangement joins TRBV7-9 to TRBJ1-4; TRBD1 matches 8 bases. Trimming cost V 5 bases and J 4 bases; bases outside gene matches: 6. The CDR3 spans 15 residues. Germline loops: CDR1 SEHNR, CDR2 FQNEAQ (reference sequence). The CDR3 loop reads CASSEVQGVNEKLFF. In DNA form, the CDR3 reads TGTGCCAGCAGCGAAGTACAGGGGGTTAATGAAAAACTGTTTTTT.

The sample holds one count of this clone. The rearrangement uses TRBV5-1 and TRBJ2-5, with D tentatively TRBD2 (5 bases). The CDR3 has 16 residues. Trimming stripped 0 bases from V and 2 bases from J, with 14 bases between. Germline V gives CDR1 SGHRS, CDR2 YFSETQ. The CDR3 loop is CASSLVGEGDQETQYF. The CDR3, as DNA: TGCGCCAGCAGCTTGGTTGGAGAGGGCGATCAAGAGACCCAGTACTTC.

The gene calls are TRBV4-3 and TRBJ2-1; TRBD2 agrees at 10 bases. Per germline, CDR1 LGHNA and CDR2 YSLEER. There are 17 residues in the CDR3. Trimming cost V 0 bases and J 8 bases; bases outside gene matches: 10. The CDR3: CASSQDRQTSGKDEQFF. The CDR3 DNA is TGCGCCAGCAGCCAAGATAGGCAAACTAGCGGGAAAGATGAGCAGTTCTTC.

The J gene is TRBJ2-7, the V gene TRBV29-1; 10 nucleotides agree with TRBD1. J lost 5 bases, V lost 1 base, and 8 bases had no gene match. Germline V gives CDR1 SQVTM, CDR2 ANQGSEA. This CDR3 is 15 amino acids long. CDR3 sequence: CSVEGGGTGVDEQYF. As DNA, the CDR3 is TGCAGCGTTGAAGGGGGAGGGACAGGGGTAGACGAGCAGTACTTC.

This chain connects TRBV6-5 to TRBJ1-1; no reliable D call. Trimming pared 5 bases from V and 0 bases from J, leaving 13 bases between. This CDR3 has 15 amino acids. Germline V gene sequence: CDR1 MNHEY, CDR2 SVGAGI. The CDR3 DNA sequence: TGTGCCAGCAGTCCGCAAATGGGGATGAACACTGAAGCTTTCTTT. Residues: CASSPQMGMNTEAFF.